One and the same sample provided the 31 T cell receptor beta chains below, sequenced in a study of a mutant IDH1 vaccine in newly diagnosed glioma. The antigens for these receptors are not known. Specified time point: week 23, last vaccination. The vaccine gave 300 ug of a 20-mer mutant IDH1 peptide subcutaneously per dose. Sequencing used immunoSEQ multiplex PCR; TCRdb keeps in-frame clones, though not all of them. In the table there are roughly 52,000 clones, 80% of which are singletons. Material: PBMCs, obtained from a glioma patient whose treatment included an IDH1 peptide vaccine. Receptors originate from a man aged 35 to 55 with glioma.

The chain employs TRBV27 and TRBJ2-3; TRBD2 matches at 13 bases. CDR1 MNHEY and CDR2 SMNVEV come from the germline V gene (reference sequence). V shed 5 bases and J 8 bases; nucleotides not matched to a gene: 7. This CDR3 is 15 amino acids long. In DNA form, the CDR3 reads TGTGCCAGCAGTATTACTAGCGGGGGGGGTGGTACGCAGTATTTT. As protein: CASSITSGGGGTQYF.

The chain carries TRBV9 and TRBJ1-1; TRBD1 matches at 8 bases. The CDR3 covers 14 residues. Germline V gene data show CDR1 as SGDLS and CDR2 as YYNGEE. V was pared by 5 bases and J by 7 bases, with 10 bases of the junction left unmatched. Here the CDR3 reads CASRTGERGGEAFF. The DNA of the CDR3 is TGTGCCAGCAGGACAGGGGAACGGGGCGGTGAAGCTTTCTTT.

The chain is built from TRBV7-2 and TRBJ2-1; unclear D gene. CDR1 is SGHTA, CDR2 FQGNSA, per germline. The CDR3 runs to 12 residues. V lost 7 bases, J lost 0 bases, and 4 bases lay in between. This CDR3 reads CASTYSYNEQFF. In DNA, the CDR3 is TGTGCCAGCACGTACTCCTACAATGAGCAGTTCTTC. Filled out from reference TRBV7-2 and TRBJ2-1, the complete variable domain reads GAGVSQSPSNKVTEKGKDVELRCDPISGHTALYWYRQSLGQGLEFLIYFQGNSAPDKSGLPSDRFSAERTGGSVSTLTIQRTQQEDSAVYLCASTYSYNEQFFGPGTRLTVL.

V and J are TRBV27 and TRBJ2-2, with 8 bases identical to TRBD2. Trimming cost V 1 base and J 6 bases; bases outside gene matches: 7. The germline V gene encodes CDR1 MNHEY and CDR2 SMNVEV (reference sequence). The CDR3 covers 16 residues. The CDR3: CASSLLSSGKSGELFF. The CDR3 DNA follows: TGTGCCAGCAGTTTATTGAGTAGCGGGAAATCCGGGGAGCTGTTTTTT.

This chain connects TRBV11-2 to TRBJ1-3, with D uncertain. V was trimmed by 10 bases and J by 7 bases, leaving 11 bases between them. The CDR3 contains 11 residues. Germline lookup yields CDR1 SGHAT and CDR2 FQNNGV. CDR3 amino acids: CATPSGNTIYF. In DNA form, the CDR3 reads TGTGCCACCCCGTCGGGGAACACCATATATTTT.

The rearrangement joins TRBV6-1 to TRBJ2-7, with D unclear. V lost 9 bases and J 2 bases, leaving 14 bases between the germline ends. The CDR3 is 13 amino acids. Germline V gene sequence: CDR1 MNHNS, CDR2 SASEGT. CDR3 in DNA: TGTGCCAGTCTCGTAGACCTAACCTACGAGCAGTACTTC. This gives the protein CASLVDLTYEQYF.

CDR3 amino acids: CASSGASGFHEQYF. CDR3 DNA sequence: TGTGCCAGCAGCGGGGCTAGCGGGTTCCACGAGCAGTACTTC. The chain joins TRBV13 to TRBJ2-7; 8 bases are shared with TRBD2. The junction had 8 bases not matched to a gene; V was cut back by 5 bases and J by 5 bases. This CDR3 comprises 14 residues. CDR1 and CDR2 (germline): PRHDT, FYEKMQ (reference sequence).

The chain employs TRBV6-1 and TRBJ2-3; 8 nucleotides agree with TRBD1. This CDR3 has 13 amino acids. In germline, CDR1 is MNHNS, CDR2 SASEGT. Germline trimming cut 5 bases from V and 4 bases from J; bases unmatched to any gene: 2. The CDR3 loop reads CASSQGAPDTQYF. DNA of the CDR3: TGTGCCAGCAGTCAGGGGGCACCAGATACGCAGTATTTT.

V and J are TRBV6-5 and TRBJ1-1; D call uncertain. The germline gives CDR1 MNHEY, CDR2 SVGAGI. Trimming took off 6 bases at V and 6 bases at J, with 14 bases between the two ends. CDR3 length: 13 residues. The CDR3 loop reads CASRSDGWAEAFF. The CDR3 DNA reads TGTGCCAGCAGATCCGACGGGTGGGCTGAAGCTTTCTTT.

This chain joins TRBV7-9 and TRBJ1-1; TRBD1 matches 11 bases. The CDR3 has 15 residues. Looked up from germline, CDR1 is SEHNR and CDR2 is FQNEAQ (reference sequence). The V segment lost 11 bases and the J segment 0 bases; nucleotides outside the gene matches: 8. CDR3 coding DNA: TGTGCCCGCGTCCGGGACAGGGGGATGAACACTGAAGCTTTCTTT. Protein sequence: CARVRDRGMNTEAFF.

CDR3 sequence reads: CASRSGTSEAGELFF. The CDR3 DNA sequence: TGTGCCAGCAGGTCCGGGACTAGCGAGGCCGGGGAGCTGTTTTTT. The rearrangement links TRBV6-5 to TRBJ2-2; TRBD2 matches at 10 bases. CDR3 length: 15 residues. V trimming: 6 bases; J trimming: 6 bases; junction bases outside the gene matches: 7. The germline CDR1 and CDR2 sequences are MNHEY and SVGAGI.

The gene calls are TRBV15 and TRBJ1-4; a weak D match, TRBD1 (5 bases). This CDR3 is 14 amino acids long. Trimming removed 7 bases from V and 7 bases from J, with 16 bases in between. Germline assignment: CDR1 LNHNV and CDR2 YYDKDF (reference sequence). The CDR3 sequence: CATTRETAGEKLFF. In DNA form, the CDR3 reads TGTGCCACCACCAGGGAGACGGCTGGTGAAAAACTGTTTTTT.

The rearrangement uses TRBV7-9 and TRBJ1-3, with unresolved D. Germline V lookup: CDR1 SEHNR, CDR2 FQNEAQ (reference sequence). The germline V and J ends were trimmed by 8 bases and 1 base, with 12 bases remaining between them. CDR3 length equals 14 residues. The chain's CDR3 is CASFGGMSGNTIYF. In DNA form, the CDR3 reads TGTGCCAGCTTCGGCGGAATGTCTGGAAACACCATATATTTT.

The rearrangement uses TRBV6-6 and TRBJ1-2; no definite D call. The CDR3 consists of 14 residues. V lost 6 bases, J lost 4 bases, and 15 bases lay in between. From germline, CDR1 is MNHNY and CDR2 SVGAGI (reference sequence). CDR3 in amino acids: CASSLDPPVYGYTF. The CDR3 DNA reads TGTGCCAGCAGCCTGGACCCGCCCGTCTATGGCTACACCTTC.

This rearrangement joins TRBV18 to TRBJ1-1; the D gene is possibly TRBD1 (5 bases). This CDR3 contains 15 residues. Germline values: CDR1 KGHSH, CDR2 LQKENI. With 3 bases removed from V and 6 bases from J, the gap between germline ends came to 17 bases. CDR3 sequence (DNA): TGTGCCAGCTCACCCTACGACAGCGGTGATGCTGAAGCTTTCTTT. It yields the protein CASSPYDSGDAEAFF.

The V gene is TRBV7-2, the J gene TRBJ1-6, with D perhaps matching TRBD1 (5 bases). CDR3 length equals 17 residues. CDR1 is SGHTA, CDR2 FQGNSA, per germline. V was clipped by 1 base and J by 10 bases, with 20 bases between them. CDR3 in amino acids: CASSLVGLAVGGSPLHF. CDR3 sequence (DNA): TGTGCCAGCAGCTTAGTAGGACTGGCTGTCGGGGGATCACCCCTCCACTTT.

The V gene is TRBV10-2, the J gene TRBJ1-1, with D maybe TRBD1 (5 bases). In germline, CDR1 is WSHSY, CDR2 SAAADI. The ends were cut back, 2 bases at V and 6 bases at J, with 19 bases in the middle. This CDR3 has 16 residues. CDR3 amino acids: CASSERSGGFGAEAFF. The CDR3, as DNA: TGCGCCAGCAGTGAGCGCTCTGGGGGGTTCGGCGCTGAAGCTTTCTTT.

The chain recombines TRBV6-6 with TRBJ2-7, with D perhaps TRBD1 (5 bases). This CDR3 spans 14 amino acids. Trimming cost V 4 bases and J 2 bases, with 12 bases left between them. Germline loops: CDR1 MNHNY, CDR2 SVGAGI (reference sequence). The CDR3 nucleotides are TGTGCCAGCAGTTCAAACAGGTTTACCTACGAGCAGTACTTC. Translated: CASSSNRFTYEQYF.

The V gene is TRBV5-1, the J gene TRBJ2-1, with TRBD2 identical over 7 bases. V lost 5 bases to trimming and J lost 6 bases; unmatched junction nucleotides: 14. There are 16 residues in the CDR3. CDR1 is SGHRS, CDR2 YFSETQ, per germline. The CDR3 DNA reads TGCGCCAGCAGTCCCCCGGAGGGTAGCGGGCTCAATGAGCAGTTCTTC. Translated, it gives CASSPPEGSGLNEQFF.

The rearrangement uses TRBV6-5 and TRBJ2-7; 9 nucleotides match TRBD1. The CDR3 runs 15 residues. CDR1 MNHEY and CDR2 SVGAGI come from the germline V gene. The V gene end was trimmed by 6 bases and the J gene end by 1 base; junction bases not matched to a gene: 7. CDR3 DNA sequence: TGTGCCAGCAGCTACGCCGGGACAGGGTCCTACGAGCAGTACTTC. Translated: CASSYAGTGSYEQYF.

The chain is built from TRBV7-9 and TRBJ1-6; D uncertain. This CDR3 is 14 amino acids long. Germline CDR1 is SEHNR and CDR2 is FQNEAQ (reference sequence). The V gene lost 5 bases and the J gene lost 7 bases, with 12 bases spanning the gap. The CDR3: CASSPGVLNSPLHF. The CDR3 nucleotides read TGTGCCAGCAGCCCTGGGGTCTTGAATTCACCCCTCCACTTT.

The genes are TRBV2 and TRBJ1-1; no clear D gene. The germline V and J ends were trimmed by 6 bases and 2 bases, with 10 bases remaining between them. Per the germline V gene, CDR1 is SNHLY and CDR2 is FYNNEI. This CDR3 is built from 13 residues. The CDR3 nucleotides are TGTGCCAGCAGGTGGGAGATCAACACTGAAGCTTTCTTT. This gives the protein CASRWEINTEAFF.

The CDR3 coding sequence is TGTGCCAGCAGTTACGGCAGCGGCTCCCCCACAGATACGCAGTATTTT. Amino acids: CASSYGSGSPTDTQYF. V and J are TRBV6-5 and TRBJ2-3, with D possibly TRBD2 on 5 matching bases. Per germline, CDR1 MNHEY and CDR2 SVGAGI. V lost 2 bases to trimming and J lost 2 bases, with 14 bases between them. CDR3 length equals 16 residues.

This chain joins TRBV27 and TRBJ2-1; 8 bases fit TRBD2. V shed 8 bases and J 10 bases; nucleotides not matched to a gene: 7. The CDR3 consists of 12 residues. Germline-derived CDR1 and CDR2 are MNHEY and SMNVEV (reference sequence). The CDR3 DNA follows: TGTGCCAGCGGATCGGGGGGGGCCGAGCAGTTCTTC. Protein sequence: CASGSGGAEQFF.

The chain carries TRBV7-9 and TRBJ2-7; TRBD1 matches at 12 bases. Germline values: CDR1 SEHNR, CDR2 FQNEAQ (reference sequence). CDR3 length: 15 residues. The ends lost 3 bases at V and 3 bases at J; junction bases unmatched: 3. The CDR3 DNA sequence: TGTGCCAGCAGCTTGGGACAGGGGGCGCGCTACGAGCAGTACTTC. Protein sequence: CASSLGQGARYEQYF.

The gene calls are TRBV29-1 and TRBJ2-1; D remains ambiguous. Trimming removed 2 bases from V and 4 bases from J, with 3 bases in between. The CDR3 has 11 residues. In germline, CDR1 is SQVTM, CDR2 ANQGSEA. CDR3 coding DNA: TGCAGCGTTGAAACTTACAATGAGCAGTTCTTC. As protein: CSVETYNEQFF.

This rearrangement joins TRBV19 to TRBJ1-2, with D perhaps matching TRBD1 (5 bases). Germline values: CDR1 LNHDA, CDR2 SQIVND (reference sequence). This CDR3 is 14 amino acids long. V lost 5 bases and J 1 base, leaving 11 bases between the germline ends. The CDR3 is CASSDSSINYGYTF. Here the CDR3 DNA reads TGTGCCAGTAGTGACAGTTCAATTAACTATGGCTACACCTTC.

The chain links TRBV23-1 to TRBJ2-2; D is perhaps TRBD1 or TRBD2 (5 bases each). TRBV23-1 is sorted into the ORF group, with uncertain function. Trimming left V 3 bases short and J 0 bases short, with 14 bases between. The CDR3 has 17 amino acids. The CDR3 protein is CASSQQSGRPNTGELFF. The CDR3 DNA follows: TGCGCCAGCAGTCAGCAGTCGGGACGGCCGAACACCGGGGAGCTGTTTTTT.

The V gene is TRBV2, the J gene TRBJ2-7; D is ambiguous. The CDR3 consists of 10 residues. Looked up from germline, CDR1 is SNHLY and CDR2 is FYNNEI. V was cut by 7 bases and J by 3 bases, with 4 bases left in between. The DNA for the CDR3 is TGTGCCAGCACCTACTACGAGCAGTACTTC. This codes for CASTYYEQYF.

The genes are TRBV5-8 and TRBJ2-3; a possible D gene is TRBD2 (5 bases). Per the germline V gene, CDR1 is SGHTS and CDR2 is YDEGEE. V was trimmed by 4 bases and J by 0 bases, leaving 15 bases between them. This CDR3 contains 16 residues. The CDR3 DNA sequence: TGTGCCAGCAGCCCATATAAGCGGACTAGCACAGATACGCAGTATTTT. The encoded protein is CASSPYKRTSTDTQYF.

The chain joins TRBV6-5 to TRBJ2-5; D may be TRBD1 or TRBD2 (5 bases each). The V end lost 2 bases, the J end lost 4 bases, and 14 bases lay between the germline ends. Looked up from germline, CDR1 is MNHEY and CDR2 is SVGAGI. This CDR3 spans 15 amino acids. The CDR3 DNA is TGTGCCAGCAGTTACCGGGGACCCAGAGGAGAGACCCAGTACTTC. Translation: CASSYRGPRGETQYF.